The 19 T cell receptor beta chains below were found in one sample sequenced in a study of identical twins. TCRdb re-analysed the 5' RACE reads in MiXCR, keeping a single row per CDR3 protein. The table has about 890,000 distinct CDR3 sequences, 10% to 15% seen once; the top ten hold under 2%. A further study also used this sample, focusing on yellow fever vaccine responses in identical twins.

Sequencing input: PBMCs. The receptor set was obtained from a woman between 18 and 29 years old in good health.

The CDR3 DNA follows: TGTGCCAGCAGCCTAGGGGGGACTACCCACAATGAGCAGTTCTTC. It translates to CASSLGGTTHNEQFF. The chain is built from TRBV9 and TRBJ2-1, with D possibly matching TRBD2 (7 bases). The germline V and J ends were trimmed by 4 bases and 5 bases, with 16 bases remaining between them. Germline V lookup: CDR1 SGDLS, CDR2 YYNGEE. The CDR3 covers 15 residues.

The CDR3 sequence: CASRGTSGANLQETQYF. DNA for the CDR3: TGTGCCAGCAGGGGGACTAGCGGGGCCAATCTCCAAGAGACCCAGTACTTC. V and J are TRBV6-1 and TRBJ2-5; 13 bases fit TRBD2. Germline CDR1 and CDR2: MNHNS and SASEGT. The V segment lost 6 bases and the J segment 1 base; nucleotides outside the gene matches: 8. This CDR3 comprises 17 residues.

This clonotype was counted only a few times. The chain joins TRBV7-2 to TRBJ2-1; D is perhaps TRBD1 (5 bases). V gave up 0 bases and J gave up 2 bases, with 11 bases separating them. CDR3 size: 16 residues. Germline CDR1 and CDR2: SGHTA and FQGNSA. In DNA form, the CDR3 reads TGTGCCAGCAGCTTAGCGGGGCTAGGGGCCTACAATGAGCAGTTCTTC. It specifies CASSLAGLGAYNEQFF.

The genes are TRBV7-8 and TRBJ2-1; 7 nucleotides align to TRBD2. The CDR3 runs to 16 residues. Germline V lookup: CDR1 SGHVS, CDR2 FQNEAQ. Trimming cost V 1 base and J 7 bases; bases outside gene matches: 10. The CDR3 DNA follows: TGTGCCAGCAGCTTAGTGGCGGCGGGGGTCAAAAATGAGCAGTTCTTC. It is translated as CASSLVAAGVKNEQFF.

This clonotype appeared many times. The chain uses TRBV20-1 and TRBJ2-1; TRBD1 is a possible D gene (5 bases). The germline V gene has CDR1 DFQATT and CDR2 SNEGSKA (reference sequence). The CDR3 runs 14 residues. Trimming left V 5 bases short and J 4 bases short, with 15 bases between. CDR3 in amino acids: CSAETESHYNEQFF. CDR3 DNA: TGCAGTGCTGAGACAGAATCCCATTACAATGAGCAGTTCTTC.

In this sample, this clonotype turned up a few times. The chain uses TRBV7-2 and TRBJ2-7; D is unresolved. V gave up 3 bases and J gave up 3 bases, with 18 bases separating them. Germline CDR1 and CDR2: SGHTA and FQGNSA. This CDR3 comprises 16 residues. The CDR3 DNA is TGTGCCAGCAGCTTCAAAGACACAACCTCTGGCTACGAGCAGTACTTC. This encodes CASSFKDTTSGYEQYF.

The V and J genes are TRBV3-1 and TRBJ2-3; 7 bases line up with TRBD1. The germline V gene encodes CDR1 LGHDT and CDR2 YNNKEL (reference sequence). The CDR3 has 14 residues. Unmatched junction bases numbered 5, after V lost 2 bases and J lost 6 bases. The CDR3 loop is CASSQRDSADTQYF. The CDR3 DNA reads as TGTGCCAGCAGCCAACGGGACAGCGCGGATACGCAGTATTTT.

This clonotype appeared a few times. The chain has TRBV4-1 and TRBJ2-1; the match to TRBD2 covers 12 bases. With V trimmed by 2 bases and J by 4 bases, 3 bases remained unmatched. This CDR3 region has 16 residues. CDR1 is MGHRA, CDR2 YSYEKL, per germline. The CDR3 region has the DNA TGCGCCAGCAGCCAACAGACTAGCGGGAGTTACAATGAGCAGTTCTTC. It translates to CASSQQTSGSYNEQFF.

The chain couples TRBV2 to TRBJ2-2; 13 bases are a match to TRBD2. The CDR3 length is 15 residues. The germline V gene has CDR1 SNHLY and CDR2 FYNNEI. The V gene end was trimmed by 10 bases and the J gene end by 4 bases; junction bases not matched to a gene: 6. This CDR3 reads CATTGTSGVTGELFF. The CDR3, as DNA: TGTGCCACAACCGGGACTAGCGGGGTCACCGGGGAGCTGTTTTTT.

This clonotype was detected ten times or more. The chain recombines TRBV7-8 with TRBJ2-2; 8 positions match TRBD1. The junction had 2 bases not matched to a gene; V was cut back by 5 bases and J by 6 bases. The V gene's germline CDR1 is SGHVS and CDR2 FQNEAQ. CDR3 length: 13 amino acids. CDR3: CASSRQGPGELFF. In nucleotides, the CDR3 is TGTGCCAGCAGCCGACAGGGGCCCGGGGAGCTGTTTTTT.

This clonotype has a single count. CDR3 region: CSASLWELQETQYF. The CDR3 nucleotides read TGCAGTGCTAGCTTATGGGAGCTCCAAGAGACCCAGTACTTC. V gene TRBV20-1 combines with J gene TRBJ2-5, with D perhaps matching TRBD2 (5 bases). Trimming took 3 bases from V and 1 from J, leaving 12 bases between them. The CDR3 covers 14 residues. Germline CDR1 reads DFQATT; CDR2 reads SNEGSKA (reference sequence).

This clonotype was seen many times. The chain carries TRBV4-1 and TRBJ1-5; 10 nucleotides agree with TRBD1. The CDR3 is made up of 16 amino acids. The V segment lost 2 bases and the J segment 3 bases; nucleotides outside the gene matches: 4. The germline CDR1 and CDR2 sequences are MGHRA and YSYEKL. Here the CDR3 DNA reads TGCGCCAGCAGCCAAATGGGACAGGGGAACAATCAGCCCCAGCATTTT. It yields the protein CASSQMGQGNNQPQHF.

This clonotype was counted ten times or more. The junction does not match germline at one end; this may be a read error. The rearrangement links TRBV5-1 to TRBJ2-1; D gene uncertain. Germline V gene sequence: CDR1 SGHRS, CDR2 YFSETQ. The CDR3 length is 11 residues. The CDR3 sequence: CASSSNNEQFF. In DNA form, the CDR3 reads TGTGCCAGCAGCTCCAACAATGAGCAGTTCTTC. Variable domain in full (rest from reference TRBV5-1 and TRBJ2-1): KAGVTQTPRYLIKTRGQQVTLSCSPISGHRSVSWYQQTPGQGLQFLFEYFSETQRNKGNFPGRFSGRQFSNSRSEMNVSTLELGDSALYLCASSSNNEQFFGPGTRLTVL.

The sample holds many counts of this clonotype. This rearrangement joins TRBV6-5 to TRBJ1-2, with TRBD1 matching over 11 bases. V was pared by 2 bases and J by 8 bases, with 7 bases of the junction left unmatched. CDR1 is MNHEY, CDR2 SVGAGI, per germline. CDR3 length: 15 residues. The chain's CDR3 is CASSYGTGGVGGYTF. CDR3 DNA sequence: TGTGCCAGCAGTTACGGGACAGGGGGAGTGGGAGGCTACACCTTC.

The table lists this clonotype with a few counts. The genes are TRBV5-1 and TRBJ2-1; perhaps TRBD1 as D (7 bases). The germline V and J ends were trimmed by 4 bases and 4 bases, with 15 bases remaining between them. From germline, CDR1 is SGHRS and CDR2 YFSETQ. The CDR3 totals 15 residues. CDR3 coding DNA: TGCGCCAGCAGCCCGACAGGGAGGCAATACAATGAGCAGTTCTTC. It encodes CASSPTGRQYNEQFF. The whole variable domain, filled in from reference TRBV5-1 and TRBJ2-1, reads KAGVTQTPRYLIKTRGQQVTLSCSPISGHRSVSWYQQTPGQGLQFLFEYFSETQRNKGNFPGRFSGRQFSNSRSEMNVSTLELGDSALYLCASSPTGRQYNEQFFGPGTRLTVL.

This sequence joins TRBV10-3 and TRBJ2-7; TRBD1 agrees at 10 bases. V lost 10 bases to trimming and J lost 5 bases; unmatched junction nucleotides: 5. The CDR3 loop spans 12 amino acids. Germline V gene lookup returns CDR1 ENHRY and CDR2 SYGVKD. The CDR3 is CATLDRGNEQYF. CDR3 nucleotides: TGTGCCACCCTGGACAGGGGGAACGAGCAGTACTTC.

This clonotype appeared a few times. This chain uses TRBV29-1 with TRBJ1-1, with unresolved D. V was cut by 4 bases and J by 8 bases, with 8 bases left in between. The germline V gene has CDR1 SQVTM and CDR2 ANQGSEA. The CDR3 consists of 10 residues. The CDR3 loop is CSVAYLEAFF. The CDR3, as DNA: TGCAGCGTTGCCTACTTAGAAGCTTTCTTT.

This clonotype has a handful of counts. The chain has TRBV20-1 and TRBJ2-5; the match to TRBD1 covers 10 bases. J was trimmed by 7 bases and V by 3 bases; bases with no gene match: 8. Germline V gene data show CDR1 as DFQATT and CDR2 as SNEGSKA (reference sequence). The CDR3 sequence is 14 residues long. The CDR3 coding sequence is TGCAGTGCTAGCGCGGGACAGGGGACGAGGACCCAGTACTTC. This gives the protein CSASAGQGTRTQYF.

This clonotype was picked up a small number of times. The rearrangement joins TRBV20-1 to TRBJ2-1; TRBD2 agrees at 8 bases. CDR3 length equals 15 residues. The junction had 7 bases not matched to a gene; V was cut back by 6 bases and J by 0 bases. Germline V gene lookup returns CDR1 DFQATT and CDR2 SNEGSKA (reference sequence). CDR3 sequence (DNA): TGCAGTGCGGCTAGCGGGCTGAGCTCCTACAATGAGCAGTTCTTC. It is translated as CSAASGLSSYNEQFF.